The rows below give T cell receptor beta chains drawn from one sample of a study of OX40 agonist ivuxolimab in advanced cancers. Generated by immunoSEQ multiplex PCR, the TCRdb table keeps only in-frame clones and is missing some. Of 70,000 or so clones in the sample, roughly 90% were seen once. The sequencing here drew on CD4+ or CD8+ T cells sorted from blood, taken in a trial of the OX40 agonist ivuxolimab. These receptors originate from an adult with an advanced solid tumor such as melanoma, head and neck, liver or kidney cancer. Both conserved end residues are part of each CDR3. Fields, in order: V gene, J gene, CDR3 protein.

V: TRBV7-8
J: TRBJ1-2
CDR3: CASSPGQGWYGYTF

V: TRBV4-1
J: TRBJ2-7
CDR3: CASSQTGSSYEQYF

V: TRBV19
J: TRBJ1-1
CDR3: CASSILNTEAFF

V: TRBV19
J: TRBJ2-1
CDR3: CASRKRGGFNEQFF

V: TRBV7-9
J: TRBJ2-1
CDR3: CASSRTPGQGTNEQFF

V: TRBV19
J: TRBJ2-7
CDR3: CASSIPPTPRRKRTYEQYF

V: TRBV18
J: TRBJ1-1
CDR3: CASSRRDPRNTEAFF

V: TRBV6-4
J: TRBJ1-2
CDR3: CASSDSRTGNGYTF

V: TRBV6-5
J: TRBJ2-7
CDR3: CASSYSAETYEQYF

V: TRBV7-6
J: TRBJ1-1
CDR3: CASSPGTANTEAFF

V: TRBV27
J: TRBJ1-5
CDR3: CASAREGAQPQHF

V: TRBV4-1
J: TRBJ2-1
CDR3: CASSQDRQKYNEQFF

V: TRBV13
J: TRBJ2-5
CDR3: CASSYGRGGETQYF

V: TRBV6-1
J: TRBJ1-2
CDR3: CASSEADPWGGLDYGYTF

V: TRBV4-2
J: TRBJ1-1
CDR3: CASSQESTALNTEAFF

V: TRBV13
J: TRBJ2-7
CDR3: CASSLDRRYEQYF

V: TRBV2
J: TRBJ2-1
CDR3: CASTSGPYNEQFF

V: TRBV13
J: TRBJ1-2
CDR3: CASSPGRGNYGYTF

V: TRBV6-5
J: TRBJ2-7
CDR3: CASSPEESRAYEQYF

V: TRBV7-2
J: TRBJ2-2
CDR3: CASSLEWADTGELFF

V: TRBV27
J: TRBJ1-2
CDR3: CASSSGDGYTF

V: TRBV5-6
J: TRBJ2-7
CDR3: CASSFGTGGAYEQYF

V: TRBV11-2
J: TRBJ2-7
CDR3: CASRGPYEQYF

V: TRBV29-1
J: TRBJ2-7
CDR3: CSVGGLGAEGEQYF

V: TRBV11-2
J: TRBJ1-6
CDR3: CASSFGSNSPLHF

V: TRBV2
J: TRBJ2-1
CDR3: CASSEAPRSSLYNEQFF

V: TRBV13
J: TRBJ2-7
CDR3: CASSLGVSYEQYF

V: TRBV7-9
J: TRBJ2-7
CDR3: CASSLGTGREQYF

V: TRBV7-2
J: TRBJ2-5
CDR3: CASSRRGGTGETQYF

V: TRBV5-5
J: TRBJ2-7
CDR3: CASSWTSGEQYF

V: TRBV6-1
J: TRBJ2-1
CDR3: CASRTGLNSRNEQFF